These 7 T cell receptor beta chains share one sample of origin, sequenced in a study of shared clonotypes between healthy human individuals. Repertoires were generated with immunoSEQ multiplex PCR, while TCRdb's copy carries only in-frame clones and drops some. The sample holds about 2.4 million clones, 85% to 95% seen once. The sample comprised naive CD4+ T cells sorted from blood. The subset here: CD45RA+ positively selected. The receptor set was obtained from a man aged 18 to 35 in good health.

The chain joins TRBV15 to TRBJ2-7; D might be TRBD1 or TRBD2, each matching 5 bases. With 4 bases removed from V and 6 bases from J, the gap between germline ends came to 19 bases. The CDR3 is 15 residues long. Germline CDR1 reads LNHNV; CDR2 reads YYDKDF (reference sequence). The CDR3 loop reads CATSTSGAAVAEQYF. CDR3 nucleotides: TGTGCCACCAGCACATCCGGGGCCGCCGTAGCCGAGCAGTACTTC.

The chain links TRBV7-9 to TRBJ1-1; 8 bases are shared with TRBD1. The CDR3 contains 15 residues. The V segment lost 6 bases and the J segment 1 base; nucleotides outside the gene matches: 7. Germline lookup yields CDR1 SEHNR and CDR2 FQNEAQ (reference sequence). The DNA for the CDR3 is TGTGCCAGCAGTATACAGGGGGGAGGGAACACTGAAGCTTTCTTT. Residues: CASSIQGGGNTEAFF.

This clone was picked up one time. The chain is built from TRBV19 and TRBJ2-3; TRBD2 matches 11 bases. The CDR3 spans 15 residues. Germline lookup yields CDR1 LNHDA and CDR2 SQIVND (reference sequence). With V trimmed by 4 bases and J by 5 bases, 5 bases remained unmatched. CDR3 amino acids: CASSTSGGSGDTQYF. The CDR3, as DNA: TGTGCCAGTAGTACTAGCGGGGGGTCTGGAGATACGCAGTATTTT.

The chain links TRBV21-1 to TRBJ2-2. TRBV21-1 is given as a pseudogene. CDR3 length: 17 residues. CDR3 in DNA: TGTGCCAGCAGCCTTCTACTGAGGGGATGCGAAGGTGGGGAGCTGTTTTTT. It specifies CASSLLLRGCEGGELFF.

This chain joins TRBV5-1 and TRBJ2-2; 8 nucleotides line up with TRBD2. The ends lost 6 bases at V and 0 bases at J; junction bases unmatched: 4. Germline CDR1 is SGHRS and CDR2 is YFSETQ. This CDR3 spans 15 amino acids. CDR3 loop: CASKELAANTGELFF. The DNA for the CDR3 is TGCGCCAGCAAAGAACTAGCGGCGAACACCGGGGAGCTGTTTTTT.

The rearrangement uses TRBV11-2 and TRBJ2-7; TRBD2 matches 7 bases. V lost 7 bases, J lost 5 bases, and 14 bases stayed unmatched. Germline V gene lookup returns CDR1 SGHAT and CDR2 FQNNGV. This CDR3 contains 15 residues. Written as DNA, the CDR3 is TGTGCCAGCAACGACCTACCGGGAGGTTCCCACGAGCAGTACTTC. The encoded protein is CASNDLPGGSHEQYF.

The chain carries TRBV28 and TRBJ2-3; 10 nucleotides agree with TRBD1. Germline-derived CDR1 and CDR2 are MDHEN and SYDVKM. This CDR3 region has 16 residues. V gave up 6 bases and J gave up 0 bases; unmatched junction bases: 6. CDR3: CASRLRTGGSTDTQYF. CDR3 DNA: TGTGCCAGCAGGTTAAGGACAGGGGGAAGCACAGATACGCAGTATTTT.